The present TCR beta chain was sequenced within a study of T cell clonality in common variable immunodeficiency (dated by TCRdb to about 2015). Study-wide conclusions, independent of this receptor: Correlations of repertoire features with clinical complications were constrained by heterogeneity among patients within the CVID cohort. The authors noted that sequencing repertoires of T cell subpopulations would be needed to clarify what caused the increased clonality in CVID. Reportedly, TCRbeta sequences from CVID had fewer deletions and N-nucleotide insertions, and highly modified clones with 13 or more V deletions were absent from CVID. Fewer TCRbeta clones were shared among CVID subjects than among healthy controls (p < 0.0001). Despite equal DNA input, controls averaged about 79,000 unique sequences per sample versus roughly 30,000 in CVID samples. Increased TCRbeta clonality was found in CVID subjects compared with healthy controls (t-test p = 0.018), with the increase being most characteristic of about a third of subjects.

Predominantly Caucasian heritage was noted among both the CVID patients and the healthy controls. From each donor, about 4.5 to 8.5 ml of heparinized peripheral whole blood was collected. Genomic DNA from adults with common variable immune deficiency (CVID) and from healthy adult controls was used to sequence TCRbeta CDR3 repertoires. The control group comprised approximately 22 healthy adult volunteers, approximately 12 female and approximately 10 male, aged about 20 to 70 years with a mean age of 34. Diluted blood was subjected to density centrifugation over Hypaque 1077 or Ficoll-Paque for isolation of peripheral blood mononuclear cells. Genomic DNA was obtained from unsorted mononuclear cells through either Qiagen column purification or a centrifugation-based method. The table lists this clone with many counts. No antigen is known for it. For sequencing, equivalent amounts of genomic DNA were input from CVID and control samples. For every sample, a 60 bp segment covering the rearranged TCRbeta CDR3 region was amplified and then sequenced. The immunoSEQ assay, a bias-corrected multiplex PCR combined with high-throughput sequencing, was used to amplify TCRbeta. The published analysis was carried out like this. Every unique nucleotide sequence counted as a clone and was annotated with V, D and J genes, copy number and frequency. Sequences were labeled productive if in frame, and non-productive if out of frame or containing stop codons. As previously described, clonality was computed from Shannon's entropy. Mean CDR3 Kyte-Doolittle hydropathy was derived from the predicted amino acid sequences of productive clones. Scaled V gene usage was hierarchically clustered using Manhattan distance and complete linkage with the R hclust function. Sharing of clones by CDR3 amino acid sequence was evaluated by resampling 12 repertoires per group over 100 rounds. The repertoires were screened for about 70 published EBV-specific TCRbeta sequences and some 230 published CMV-specific TCRbeta sequences. A couple of CVID samples yielding fewer than 10,000 sequences were excluded from analysis, leaving a few dozen CVID repertoires. The source is immuneACCESS, and TCRdb retained only in-frame sequences with V and J called. Part of the clones is not carried over; for the studies checked, unresolved V genes explain less than half of this, and the remainder is unexplained. That table supplies the V and J calls and clone size; D and trimming were determined from the DNA. There are tens of thousands of clones in this sample, and none of them is a singleton. The biggest ten clones account for about 12% of the sample.

The specimen sequenced was peripheral blood mononuclear cells. The clonotype comes from a person aged 18 to 75 in good health.

The CDR3 amino acid sequence is: CASSLKAKAGGPYGDTQYF. The sequenced CDR3 bases are TGTGCCAGCAGCTTAAAGGCAAAAGCGGGGGGTCCCTATGGAGATACG. The chain links TRBV7-3 with TRBJ2-3, with TRBD2 matching 9 junction bases. The read gets to within 3 residues of the CDR3 end, and the germline J gene fills in the rest. Trimming accounts for 1 base at V and 5 bases at J, while the number of junction bases matched to no gene is 16. Including the terminal cysteine and phenylalanine, the CDR3 comprises 19 residues. The DNA covers only part of the CDR3, 48 bases in frame from base 1. As encoded in the germline V gene, CDR1 is SGHTA while CDR2 is FQGTGA.